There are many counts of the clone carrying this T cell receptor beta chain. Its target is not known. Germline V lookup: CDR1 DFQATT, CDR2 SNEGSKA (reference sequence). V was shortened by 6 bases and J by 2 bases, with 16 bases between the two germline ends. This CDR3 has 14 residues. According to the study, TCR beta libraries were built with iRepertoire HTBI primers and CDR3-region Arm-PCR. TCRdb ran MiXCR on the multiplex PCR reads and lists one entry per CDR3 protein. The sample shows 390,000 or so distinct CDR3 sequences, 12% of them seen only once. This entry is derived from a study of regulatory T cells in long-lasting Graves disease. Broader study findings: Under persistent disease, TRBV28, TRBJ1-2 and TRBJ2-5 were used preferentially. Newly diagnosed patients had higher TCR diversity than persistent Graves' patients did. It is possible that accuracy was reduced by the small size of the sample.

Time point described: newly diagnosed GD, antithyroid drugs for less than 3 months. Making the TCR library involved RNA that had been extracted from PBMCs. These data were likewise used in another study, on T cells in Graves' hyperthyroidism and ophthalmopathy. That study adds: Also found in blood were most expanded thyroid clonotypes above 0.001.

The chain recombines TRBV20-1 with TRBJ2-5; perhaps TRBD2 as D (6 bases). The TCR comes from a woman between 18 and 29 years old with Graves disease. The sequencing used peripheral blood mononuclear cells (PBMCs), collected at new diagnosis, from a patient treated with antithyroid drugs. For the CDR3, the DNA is TGCAGTGCGGAGGACTACCTAACTCAAGAGACCCAGTACTTC. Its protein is CSAEDYLTQETQYF.